The TCR beta chain described here comes from a study of cytotoxic CD8 clonotypes in ibrutinib-treated CLL. Findings and limits, study-wide: Circulating CD8+ T-cell counts were tracked by baseline clonality, which exceeded that of age-matched healthy donors.

Libraries were prepared by immunoSEQ multiplex PCR; TCRdb keeps only in-frame clonotypes and omits some of them. The sample consists of tens of thousands of clones, about 70% of them appearing once. Germline CDR1 is SGHTS and CDR2 is YDEGEE. This CDR3 comprises 14 residues. V lost 0 bases and J 0 bases, leaving 7 bases between the germline ends. This clone has more than one count but fewer than ten. The antigen remains unidentified. The chain couples TRBV5-8 to TRBJ2-7; no reliable D call. The starting material was PBMCs, obtained after 36 months of ibrutinib treatment. The sequence derives from a human donor with chronic lymphocytic leukemia. In DNA form, the CDR3 reads TGTGCCAGCAGCTTGGGCGGCAGCTCCTACGAGCAGTACTTC. As protein: CASSLGGSSYEQYF.